The clone carrying this TCR beta chain was seen many times. Time point meaning: newly diagnosed GD, antithyroid drugs for less than 3 months. After RNA was extracted from PBMCs, the TCR library was made from it. American Thyroid Association guidelines served as the basis for diagnosing Graves' disease. Patient provenance is recorded as an endocrinology department in Xi'an, China. The data are from a study of regulatory T cells in long-lasting Graves disease. Researchers made TCR beta libraries by using iRepertoire HTBI primers and running Arm-PCR on CDR3 regions. MiXCR, applied by TCRdb to the multiplex PCR reads, yields one record per CDR3 protein. Of about 470,000 distinct CDR3 sequences in the sample, around 16% were seen once. These records were also assigned to another study, of T cells in Graves' hyperthyroidism and ophthalmopathy. That investigation notes: With a duration under 2 months, the hyperthyroidism was newly diagnosed in patients aged 18 to 65.

This specimen was peripheral blood mononuclear cells (PBMCs), taken at new diagnosis, from a patient treated with antithyroid drugs. The sequence was obtained from a man aged 35 to 55 with Graves disease.

The CDR3 protein is CATSDVEGGPDTQYF. CDR3 coding DNA: TGTGCCACCAGTGATGTTGAGGGGGGCCCAGATACGCAGTATTTT. J is TRBJ2-3 and V is TRBV24-1, with D perhaps matching TRBD1 or TRBD2 (6 bases each). V lost 3 bases to trimming and J lost 4 bases, with 13 bases between them. The CDR3 contains 15 residues. Germline loops: CDR1 KGHDR, CDR2 SFDVKD.